Here is one T cell receptor beta chain with its context. Its antigen is as yet unknown. The entry originates in a study of cytomegalovirus exposure and HLA in healthy donors. CDR1 SGHTA and CDR2 FQGTGA come from the germline V gene. The ends lost 5 bases at V and 4 bases at J; junction bases unmatched: 18. CDR3 length equals 21 residues. Regarding the study as a whole: The authors enumerated under 200 TCR beta chains as linked to cytomegalovirus.

Only in-frame clones appear in the TCRdb table, and some are missing; sequencing was by immunoSEQ multiplex PCR. The data hold roughly 45,000 clones, with around nine tenths observed a single time. The sequencing sample was made of PBMCs. The V and J genes are TRBV7-3 and TRBJ2-2; 14 nucleotides match TRBD2. The source of this sequence is a man between 18 and 29 years old in good health and CMV-seronegative. CDR3 DNA: TGTGCCAGCAGCCCCGGTCCGGGACTAGCGGGAGAAGGGATCTTCACCGGGGAGCTGTTTTTT. Its protein is CASSPGPGLAGEGIFTGELFF.